A single sample gave rise to the 5 T cell receptor beta chains below, sequenced in a study of blood T cells in healthy people across ages. Sample-barcoded 5' priming and a J-beta primer mix drove a second PCR of roughly 7 to 11 cycles. In TCRdb, the 5' RACE reads were re-called with MiXCR into one record per CDR3 protein. Of over 750,000 distinct CDR3 sequences listed, approximately 25% are singletons. This sample also appeared in a second study, on T cells of mothers and their children.

The specimen was blood. These receptors all stem from a boy between 5 and 17 years old in good health.

Only a few counts were recorded for this clonotype. This chain connects TRBV20-1 to TRBJ2-7, with D possibly matching TRBD2 (6 bases). CDR1 is DFQATT, CDR2 SNEGSKA, per germline (reference sequence). Trimming took off 0 bases at V and 0 bases at J, with 15 bases between the two ends. There are 16 residues in the CDR3. The CDR3 loop is CSARDPGQGGSYEQYF. The CDR3 DNA reads TGCAGTGCTAGAGATCCGGGGCAGGGAGGCTCCTACGAGCAGTACTTC.

This clonotype was found a few times. The V gene is TRBV5-1, the J gene TRBJ1-3; D is unclear. Germline V gene data show CDR1 as SGHRS and CDR2 as YFSETQ. This CDR3 spans 12 amino acids. The V end was cut by 0 bases, the J end by 8 bases, with 6 bases between. CDR3 sequence reads: CASSLGVDTIYF. Written as DNA, the CDR3 is TGCGCCAGCAGCTTGGGAGTGGACACCATATATTTT.

The chain carries TRBV28 and TRBJ2-6, with 7 bases aligning to TRBD1. The V gene end was trimmed by 3 bases and the J gene end by 0 bases; junction bases not matched to a gene: 5. This CDR3 is built from 17 residues. Germline-derived CDR1 and CDR2 are MDHEN and SYDVKM. CDR3 loop: CASSFSGQYSGANVLTF. CDR3 sequence (DNA): TGTGCCAGCAGTTTCTCGGGACAGTACTCTGGGGCCAACGTCCTGACTTTC. Looking up the rest from reference TRBV28 and TRBJ2-6 gives the full variable domain: DVKVTQSSRYLVKRTGEKVFLECVQDMDHENMFWYRQDPGLGLRLIYFSYDVKMKEKGDIPEGYSVSREKKERFSLILESASTNQTSMYLCASSFSGQYSGANVLTFGAGSRLTVL.

This chain joins TRBV6-2 or TRBV6-3 and TRBJ2-1; 7 bases fit TRBD2. V shed 4 bases, J shed 8 bases, and the junction held 14 bases outside the gene matches. The CDR3 totals 16 residues. The germline V gene has CDR1 MNHEY and CDR2 SVGEGT. CDR3 DNA sequence: TGTGCCAGCAGTTTCCTAGCGGAGAGAGGTCACTATGAGCAGTTCTTC. It encodes CASSFLAERGHYEQFF.

This clonotype has a handful of counts. The chain combines TRBV18 with TRBJ2-7; D is perhaps TRBD1 or TRBD2 (5 bases each). This CDR3 region has 15 residues. Germline CDR1 KGHSH, CDR2 LQKENI. Trimming cost V 4 bases and J 3 bases, with 16 bases left between them. This CDR3 reads CASSLISGTNYEQYF. CDR3 nucleotide sequence: TGTGCCAGCTCACTGATATCCGGGACCAACTACGAGCAGTACTTC.